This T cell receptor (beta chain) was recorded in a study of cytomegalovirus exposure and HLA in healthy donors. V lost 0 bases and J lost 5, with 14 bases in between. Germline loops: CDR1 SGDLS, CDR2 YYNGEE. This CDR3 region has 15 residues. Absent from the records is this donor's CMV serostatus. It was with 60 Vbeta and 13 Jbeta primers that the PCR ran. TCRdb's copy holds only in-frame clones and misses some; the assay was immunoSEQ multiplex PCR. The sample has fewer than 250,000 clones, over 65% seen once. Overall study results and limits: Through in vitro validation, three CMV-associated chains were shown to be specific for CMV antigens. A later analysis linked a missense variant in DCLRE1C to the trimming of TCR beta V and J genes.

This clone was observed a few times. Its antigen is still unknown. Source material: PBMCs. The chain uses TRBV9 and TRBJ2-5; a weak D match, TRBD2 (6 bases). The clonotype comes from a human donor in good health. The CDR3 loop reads CASSVGATSRETQYF. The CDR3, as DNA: TGTGCCAGCAGCGTAGGGGCCACTAGCCGGGAGACCCAGTACTTC.